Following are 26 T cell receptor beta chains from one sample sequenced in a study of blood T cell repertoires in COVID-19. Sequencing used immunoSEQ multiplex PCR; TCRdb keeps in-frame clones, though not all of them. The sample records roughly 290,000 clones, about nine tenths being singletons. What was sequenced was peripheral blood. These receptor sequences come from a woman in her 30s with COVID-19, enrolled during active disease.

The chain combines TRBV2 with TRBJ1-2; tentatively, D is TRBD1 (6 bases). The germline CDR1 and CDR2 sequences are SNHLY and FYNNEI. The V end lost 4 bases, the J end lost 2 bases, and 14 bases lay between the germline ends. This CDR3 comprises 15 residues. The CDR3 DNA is TGTGCCAGCAGTGGGGGGCCGGGACACAACTATGGCTACACCTTC. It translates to CASSGGPGHNYGYTF.

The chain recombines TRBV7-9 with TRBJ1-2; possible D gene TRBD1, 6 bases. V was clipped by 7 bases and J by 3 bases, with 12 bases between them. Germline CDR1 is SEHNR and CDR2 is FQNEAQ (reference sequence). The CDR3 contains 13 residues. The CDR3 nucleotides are TGTGCCAGCATCAATCCAGGGGACTATGGCTACACCTTC. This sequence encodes CASINPGDYGYTF.

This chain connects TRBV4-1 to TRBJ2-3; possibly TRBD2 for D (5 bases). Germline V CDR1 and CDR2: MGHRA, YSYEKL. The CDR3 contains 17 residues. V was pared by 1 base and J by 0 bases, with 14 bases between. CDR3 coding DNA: TGCGCCAGCAGCCAAGCGACCTGGCGGACTAGCACAGATACGCAGTATTTT. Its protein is CASSQATWRTSTDTQYF.

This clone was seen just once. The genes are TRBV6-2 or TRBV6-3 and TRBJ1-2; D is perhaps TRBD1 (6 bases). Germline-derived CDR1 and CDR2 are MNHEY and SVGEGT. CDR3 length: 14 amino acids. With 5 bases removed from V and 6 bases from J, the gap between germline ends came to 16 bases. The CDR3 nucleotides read TGTGCCAGCAGTGGAACAAGACAGGATAATGGCTACACCTTC. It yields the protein CASSGTRQDNGYTF.

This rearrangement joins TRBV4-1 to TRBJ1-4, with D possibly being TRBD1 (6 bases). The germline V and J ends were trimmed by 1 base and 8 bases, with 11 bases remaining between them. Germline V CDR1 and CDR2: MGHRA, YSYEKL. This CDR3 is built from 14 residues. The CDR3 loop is CASSQGTEREKLFF. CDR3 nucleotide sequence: TGCGCCAGCAGCCAAGGGACAGAAAGAGAAAAACTGTTTTTT.

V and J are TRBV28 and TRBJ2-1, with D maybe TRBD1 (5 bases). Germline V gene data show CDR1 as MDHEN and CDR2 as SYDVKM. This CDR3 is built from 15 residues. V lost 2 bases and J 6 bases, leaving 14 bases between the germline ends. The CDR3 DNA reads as TGTGCCAGCAGTTTAAGGAACAGGTTCGGCAATGAGCAGTTCTTC. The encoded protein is CASSLRNRFGNEQFF. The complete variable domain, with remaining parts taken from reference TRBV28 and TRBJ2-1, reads DVKVTQSSRYLVKRTGEKVFLECVQDMDHENMFWYRQDPGLGLRLIYFSYDVKMKEKGDIPEGYSVSREKKERFSLILESASTNQTSMYLCASSLRNRFGNEQFFGPGTRLTVL.

The CDR3 nucleotides are TGTGCCACCAGTGATTTGTTTATTTCAGGGGGCGACTATGGCTACACCTTC. This codes for CATSDLFISGGDYGYTF. The chain recombines TRBV24-1 with TRBJ1-2, with 8 bases lining up with TRBD1. The J segment lost 3 bases and the V segment lost 0 bases, leaving 8 bases of the junction unmatched. This CDR3 comprises 17 residues. The germline V gene encodes CDR1 KGHDR and CDR2 SFDVKD.

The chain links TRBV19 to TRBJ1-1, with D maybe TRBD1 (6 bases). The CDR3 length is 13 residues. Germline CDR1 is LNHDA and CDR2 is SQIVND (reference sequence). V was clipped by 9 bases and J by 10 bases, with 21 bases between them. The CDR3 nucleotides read TGTGCCAGCGAAGACAGGCGGGTGGCAAGAGCTTTCTTT. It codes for CASEDRRVARAFF.

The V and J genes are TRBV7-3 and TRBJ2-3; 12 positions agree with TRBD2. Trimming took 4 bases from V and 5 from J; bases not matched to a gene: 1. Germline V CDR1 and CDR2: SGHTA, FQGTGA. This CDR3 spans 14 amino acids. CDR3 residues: CASSSSGRGDTQYF. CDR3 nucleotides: TGTGCCAGCAGCTCTAGCGGGAGGGGAGATACGCAGTATTTT.

The CDR3 region is CASSELGTILSGNTIYF. The CDR3, as DNA: TGTGCCAGCAGTGAACTTGGGACTATCCTCTCTGGAAACACCATATATTTT. V gene TRBV2 combines with J gene TRBJ1-3, with D tentatively TRBD1 (5 bases). Trimming removed 2 bases from V and 0 bases from J, with 14 bases in between. The length of the CDR3 is 17 residues. Germline assignment: CDR1 SNHLY and CDR2 FYNNEI.

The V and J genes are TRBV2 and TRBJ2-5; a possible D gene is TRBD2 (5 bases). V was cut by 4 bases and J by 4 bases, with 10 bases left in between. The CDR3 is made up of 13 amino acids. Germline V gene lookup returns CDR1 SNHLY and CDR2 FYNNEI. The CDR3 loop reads CASSGRASETQYF. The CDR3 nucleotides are TGTGCCAGCAGTGGGCGGGCTTCAGAGACCCAGTACTTC. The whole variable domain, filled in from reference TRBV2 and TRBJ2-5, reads EPEVTQTPSHQVTQMGQEVILRCVPISNHLYFYWYRQILGQKVEFLVSFYNNEISEKSEIFDDQFSVERPDGSNFTLKIRSTKLEDSAMYFCASSGRASETQYFGPGTRLLVL.

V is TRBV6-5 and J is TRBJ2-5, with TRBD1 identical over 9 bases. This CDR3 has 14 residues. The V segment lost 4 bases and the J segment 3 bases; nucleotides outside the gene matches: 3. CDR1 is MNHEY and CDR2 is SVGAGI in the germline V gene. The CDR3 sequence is CASSSDRGEETQYF. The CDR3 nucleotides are TGTGCCAGCAGTTCGGACAGGGGAGAAGAGACCCAGTACTTC.

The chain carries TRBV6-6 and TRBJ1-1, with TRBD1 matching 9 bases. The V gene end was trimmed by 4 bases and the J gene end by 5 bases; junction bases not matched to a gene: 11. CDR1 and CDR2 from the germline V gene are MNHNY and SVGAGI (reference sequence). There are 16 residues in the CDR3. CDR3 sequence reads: CASSSRLTGGLTEAFF. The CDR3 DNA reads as TGTGCCAGCAGTTCGAGACTCACAGGGGGCTTGACTGAAGCTTTCTTT.

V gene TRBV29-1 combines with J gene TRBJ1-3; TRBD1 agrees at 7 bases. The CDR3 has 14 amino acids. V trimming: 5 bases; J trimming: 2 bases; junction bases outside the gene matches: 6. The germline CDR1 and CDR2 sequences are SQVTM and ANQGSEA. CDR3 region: CSVLPGTAGNTIYF. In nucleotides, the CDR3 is TGCAGCGTTCTCCCCGGGACAGCTGGAAACACCATATATTTT.

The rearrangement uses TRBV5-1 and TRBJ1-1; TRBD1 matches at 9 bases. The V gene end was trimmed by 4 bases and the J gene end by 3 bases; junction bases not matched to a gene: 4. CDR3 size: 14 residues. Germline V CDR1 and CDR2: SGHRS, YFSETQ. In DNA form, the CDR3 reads TGCGCCAGCAGCCCTGGACAGGGGTACACTGAAGCTTTCTTT. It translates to CASSPGQGYTEAFF.

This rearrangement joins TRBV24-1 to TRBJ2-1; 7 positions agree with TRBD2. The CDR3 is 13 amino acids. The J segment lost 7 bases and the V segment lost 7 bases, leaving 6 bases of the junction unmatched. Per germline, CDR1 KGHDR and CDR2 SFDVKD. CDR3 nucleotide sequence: TGTGCCACCAGGGATACTAGCGAGAATGAGCAGTTCTTC. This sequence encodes CATRDTSENEQFF.

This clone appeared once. CDR3 in DNA: TGCAGCGGGGGGACGGGACTTTTATACGAGCAGTACTTC. It is translated as CSGGTGLLYEQYF. The rearrangement links TRBV29-1 to TRBJ2-7; D perhaps matches TRBD2 (6 bases). Germline V CDR1 and CDR2: SQVTM, ANQGSEA. V shed 7 bases and J shed 4 bases, with 17 bases lying between them. This CDR3 is built from 13 residues.

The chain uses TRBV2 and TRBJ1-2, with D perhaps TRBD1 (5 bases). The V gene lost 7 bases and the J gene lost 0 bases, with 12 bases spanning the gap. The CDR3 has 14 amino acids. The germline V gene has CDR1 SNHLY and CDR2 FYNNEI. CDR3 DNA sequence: TGTGCCAGCATGGGAGGGGCAGCTAACTATGGCTACACCTTC. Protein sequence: CASMGGAANYGYTF.

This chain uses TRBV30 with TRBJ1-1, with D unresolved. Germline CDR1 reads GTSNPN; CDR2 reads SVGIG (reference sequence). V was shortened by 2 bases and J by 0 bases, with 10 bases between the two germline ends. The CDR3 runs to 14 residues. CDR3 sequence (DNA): TGTGCCTGGAGTAGGGAGTTCATGAACACTGAAGCTTTCTTT. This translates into CAWSREFMNTEAFF.

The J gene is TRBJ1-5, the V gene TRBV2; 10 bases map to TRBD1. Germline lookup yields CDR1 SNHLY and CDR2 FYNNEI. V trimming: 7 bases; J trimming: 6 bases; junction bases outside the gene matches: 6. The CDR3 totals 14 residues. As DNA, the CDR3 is TGTGCCAGCACCGGGACAGGGGTTGGTCAGCCCCAGCATTTT. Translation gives CASTGTGVGQPQHF.

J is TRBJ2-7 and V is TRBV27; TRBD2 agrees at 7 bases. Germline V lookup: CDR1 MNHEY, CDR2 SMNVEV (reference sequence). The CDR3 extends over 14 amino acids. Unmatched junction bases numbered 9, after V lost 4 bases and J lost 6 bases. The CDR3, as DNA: TGTGCCAGCAGTTATGGCGGGAGTGTCTCCGAGCAGTACTTC. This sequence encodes CASSYGGSVSEQYF.

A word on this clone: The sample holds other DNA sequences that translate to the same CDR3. The CDR3 nucleotides are TGTGCCAGCAGTTTACGGAGCACCGGGGAGCTGTTTTTT. It encodes CASSLRSTGELFF. V and J are TRBV12-3 or TRBV12-4 and TRBJ2-2; D remains ambiguous. The CDR3 extends over 13 amino acids. Trimming removed 2 bases from V and 4 bases from J, with 5 bases in between.

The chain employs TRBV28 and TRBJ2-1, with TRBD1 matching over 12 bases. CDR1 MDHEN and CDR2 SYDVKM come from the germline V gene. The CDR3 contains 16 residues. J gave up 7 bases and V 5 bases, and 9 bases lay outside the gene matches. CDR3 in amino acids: CASSRAGTGGLNEQFF. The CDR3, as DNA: TGTGCCAGCAGTAGAGCCGGGACAGGGGGCCTGAATGAGCAGTTCTTC.

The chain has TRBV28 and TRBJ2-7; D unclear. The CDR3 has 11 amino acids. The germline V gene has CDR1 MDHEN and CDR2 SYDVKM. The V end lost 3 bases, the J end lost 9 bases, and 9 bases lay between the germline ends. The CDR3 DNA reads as TGTGCCAGCAGTTTTAATCGGAGGCAGTACTTC. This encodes CASSFNRRQYF.

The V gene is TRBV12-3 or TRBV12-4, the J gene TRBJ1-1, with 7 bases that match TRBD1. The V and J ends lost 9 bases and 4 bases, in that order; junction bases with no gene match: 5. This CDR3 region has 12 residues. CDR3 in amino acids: CASSTGITEAFF. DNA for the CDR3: TGTGCCAGTTCGACAGGGATCACTGAAGCTTTCTTT.

CDR3 amino acids: CASRPDTSNYGYTF. DNA for the CDR3: TGTGCCAGCAGACCAGACACCTCTAACTATGGCTACACCTTC. This sequence joins TRBV27 and TRBJ1-2; D remains ambiguous. CDR1 MNHEY and CDR2 SMNVEV come from the germline V gene (reference sequence). The CDR3 runs 14 residues. V shed 6 bases and J shed 0 bases, with 11 bases lying between them.